This TCR beta chain emerged from a study of control samples from healthy donors and cancer patients. Some clones are missing from TCRdb's copy, which holds only in-frame ones; the method was immunoSEQ multiplex PCR. This sample has 260,000 or so clones, with around 80% found just once. V was trimmed by 2 bases and J by 0 bases, leaving 8 bases between them. Per the germline V gene, CDR1 is MGHRA and CDR2 is YSYEKL. The CDR3 runs to 14 residues. The TCR sequence derives from a woman between 55 and 75 years old with lung cancer. V is TRBV4-1 and J is TRBJ2-7; maybe TRBD2 (6 bases). Specimen: PBMCs. The CDR3 DNA reads as TGCGCCAGCAGCCAAACGACTAGCTCCTACGAGCAGTACTTC. Protein: CASSQTTSSYEQYF.